Included here is one T cell receptor beta chain sequence, with context. The target of this receptor is not known. Base qualities are not at hand, and no much larger clone is one base apart. Inclusive of the bounding cysteine and phenylalanine, the CDR3 is 18 residues long. Left in the record is the CDR3 DNA by itself, 54 bases read in frame from the first base. This record comes from a study of blood T cell repertoires in COVID-19 (dated by TCRdb to between 2020 and 2021). Describing the broader study: Samples covering the acute and convalescent phases of COVID-19 were provided by collaborators in the United States, Italy and Spain. The prospective study material was composed of cDNA or gDNA derived from T cells, B-cell-depleted T cells, or PBMCs. The dataset comprised deeply sampled blood TCRbeta repertoires from subjects exposed to, actively infected with, or recovered from COVID-19. The repertoires were released in a freely available public database meant as a resource for research on the immune response to SARS-CoV-2. The samples were drawn from the first 160 participants of the ongoing ImmuneRACE study and from 950 to 1,500 subjects provided by 6 global collaborators. Sample metadata almost always included a de-identified subject ID, COVID-19 status, age in years and sex. Where available, HLA class I and class II types were obtained from metadata supplied by the sample provider rather than from assay-based typing. Overall study results and their limits: How much clinical and demographic metadata was included differed by source and by participant, and the metadata was provided uncurated.

The immunoSEQ Assay, a bias-controlled multiplex PCR, was used to amplify TCRbeta CDR3 regions from genomic DNA. Concerning the study's data processing: Within the assay, amplification of reference gene primers was used to estimate how many nucleated cells each sample contained. To quantify the absolute abundance of each unique TCRbeta CDR3 rearrangement, sequence reads were collapsed and filtered. Productive Simpson clonality was computed per sample as the square root of Simpson's diversity index over productive rearrangements. The table comes from immuneACCESS by way of TCRdb, which keeps in-frame sequences with V and J called. Part of the clones is missing from these tables; in studies checked, under half for an unresolved V gene and the rest for unknown reasons. Clonal size and the V and J genes are those of that table, whereas D and trimming came from the DNA. The sample records roughly 250,000 clones, around 87% of which are singletons. The top ten hold 2.4% of the sample.

Participants in the prospective study were aged roughly 18 to 90 years, lived in under 30 United States geographic areas, and enrolled through a virtual design. In the prospective study, participants were assigned to cohorts based on the clinical history participants reported in a screening survey and a study questionnaire. Recovered participants in ImmuneRACE Cohort 3 were defined as having two consecutive negative NP/OP PCR tests, clearance from a healthcare professional, or resolution of symptoms. Mobile phlebotomists in the prospective study collected whole blood, serum and a nasopharyngeal or oropharyngeal swab from every participant. Prospective study participants could optionally give additional blood draws and questionnaires over an approximately two-month period. Before DNA extraction, blood samples from the prospective study were shipped at room temperature or frozen.

Source material: PBMCs or T cells enriched from blood (not recorded which). This sequence originates from a young woman who had recovered from COVID-19. The sequence links TRBV21-1 to TRBJ1-2; TRBD1, the table's D call, was not compared with the DNA. TRBV21-1 is a pseudogene. CDR3 protein: CASSKSWRDRVFSYGYTF. In nucleotides, the sequence is TGTGCCAGCAGCAAGTCCTGGCGGGACAGGGTTTTTAGCTATGGCTACACCTTC.